The sequence of this T cell receptor beta chain was determined in a study of T cell responses to AZD1222 COVID-19 vaccine. The assay was immunoSEQ multiplex PCR, and TCRdb's table has in-frame clones only and misses some. Of 140,000 to 150,000 clones in the sample, approximately 89% were seen once. The starting material was peripheral blood, obtained on day 0 of AZD1222 vaccination. This clonotype originated in an adult in good health.

CDR3 nucleotides: TGCGCCAGCAGTGAAATCATCCCCGGGGAGCTGTTTTTT. Residues: CASSEIIPGELFF. This chain links TRBV10-2 with TRBJ2-2; D is uncertain. Trimming cost V 3 bases and J 6 bases, with 8 bases left between them. Germline V gene data show CDR1 as WSHSY and CDR2 as SAAADI. The CDR3 loop spans 13 amino acids.